Listed below are T cell receptor beta chains from one sample, sequenced in a study of Graves' ophthalmopathy and Graves' hyperthyroidism. TCRdb analysed the multiplex PCR reads with MiXCR anew, one entry per CDR3 protein. The data show about 410,000 distinct CDR3 sequences, roughly 18% seen once. Sequenced sample: peripheral blood. The source is a young woman with Graves' ophthalmopathy. CDR3s include the opening cysteine and the closing phenylalanine or tryptophan. A D gene is named only where the DNA matches it firmly. Rows may omit the clone size; those that give it use once, few, many or a size class.

J gene | D gene | V gene | clone size | CDR3 protein | CDR3 DNA
TRBJ2-7 | - | TRBV28 | - | CASRSRAPPYEQYF | TGTGCCAGCAGAAGCCGGGCCCCACCCTACGAGCAGTACTTC
TRBJ2-7 | TRBD1 | TRBV20-1 | many | CSARWGQGVHREQYF | TGCAGTGCTAGATGGGGACAGGGGGTCCATCGGGAGCAGTACTTC
TRBJ1-1 | - | TRBV20-1 | many | CSAIPPIMNTEAFF | TGCAGTGCAATCCCCCCGATCATGAACACTGAAGCTTTCTTT
TRBJ2-6 | TRBD2 | TRBV6-1 | - | CASSGEGFVLTF | TGTGCCAGCAGTGGGGAGGGTTTTGTCCTGACTTTC
TRBJ2-7 | - | TRBV29-1 | many | CSVEFLGSYEQYF | TGCAGCGTTGAATTTCTGGGCTCCTACGAGCAGTACTTC
TRBJ1-1 | - | TRBV7-8 | few | CASSLNGGTAFF | TGTGCCAGCAGCTTAAATGGCGGAACGGCTTTCTTT
TRBJ2-2 | TRBD2 | TRBV5-1 | many | CASSFKTSGANTGELFF | TGCGCCAGCAGCTTCAAGACTAGCGGGGCGAACACCGGGGAGCTGTTTTTT
TRBJ2-7 | TRBD1 | TRBV6-2/TRBV6-3 | many | CASSTTGVTRTAYEQYF | TGTGCCAGCAGTACTACAGGGGTAACAAGAACTGCCTACGAGCAGTACTTC
TRBJ1-1 | - | TRBV6-1 | - | CASSDDGSEAFF | TGTGCCAGCAGTGATGATGGGAGTGAAGCTTTCTTT
TRBJ1-2 | - | TRBV12-3/TRBV12-4 | many | CASSSTDARFF | TGTGCCAGCAGTTCCACAGACGCTCGATTCTTC
TRBJ1-1 | - | TRBV29-1 | many | CSVVGSSTEAFF | TGCAGCGTTGTAGGCAGTTCCACTGAAGCTTTCTTT
TRBJ2-5 | TRBD2 | TRBV7-7 | many | CASSPGLAGPRRETQYF | TGTGCTAGCAGCCCCGGACTAGCGGGTCCTCGACGGGAGACCCAGTACTTC
TRBJ2-5 | - | TRBV6-2/TRBV6-3 | many | CASSSVGETQYF | TGTGCCAGCAGCAGCGTTGGGGAGACCCAGTACTTC
TRBJ1-5 | - | TRBV7-9 | many | CASSLSGDQPQHF | TGTGCCAGCAGCTTATCCGGGGATCAGCCCCAGCATTTT
TRBJ1-2 | - | TRBV6-5 | many | CASSYSIEPGNYGYTF | TGTGCCAGCAGTTACTCCATAGAGCCTGGTAACTATGGCTACACCTTC
TRBJ1-3 | - | TRBV6-5 | many | CASRSTVSGNTIYF | TGTGCCAGCAGGTCGACAGTATCTGGAAACACCATATATTTT
TRBJ2-7 | - | TRBV6-5 | many | CASSYSGEQYF | TGTGCCAGCAGTTACTCGGGCGAGCAGTACTTC
TRBJ1-1 | - | TRBV12-3/TRBV12-4 | many | CASSFRKDTEAFF | TGTGCCAGCAGTTTCCGAAAAGATACTGAAGCTTTCTTT
TRBJ1-1 | - | TRBV6-1 | - | CALWGMNTEAFF | TGTGCCCTCTGGGGGATGAACACTGAAGCTTTCTTT
TRBJ1-2 | - | TRBV27 | - | CASKGEKGNNYGYTF | TGTGCCAGCAAGGGGGAAAAGGGGAATAACTATGGCTACACCTTC
TRBJ2-7 | - | TRBV7-9 | many | CASSYPEAAEYEQYF | TGTGCCAGCAGCTACCCCGAGGCAGCCGAGTACGAGCAGTACTTC